This entry describes one TCR beta chain. The data derive from a study of blood T cell repertoires in COVID-19. V lost 7 bases, J lost 0 bases, and 13 bases lay in between. Germline V lookup: CDR1 KGHSH, CDR2 LQKENI. This CDR3 comprises 15 residues. Method: immunoSEQ multiplex PCR; TCRdb's copy keeps in-frame clones and lacks some. The table has 100,000 to 150,000 clones, less than 90% seen once; the top ten hold over 20%. What was sequenced was peripheral blood. The genes are TRBV18 and TRBJ1-3, with D unresolved. This clonotype was obtained from a woman aged 80 or older with acute or convalescent COVID-19. The CDR3 coding sequence is TGTGCCAGCTTTCCAGAGAGGTCCTCTGGAAACACCATATATTTT. Its protein product is CASFPERSSGNTIYF.